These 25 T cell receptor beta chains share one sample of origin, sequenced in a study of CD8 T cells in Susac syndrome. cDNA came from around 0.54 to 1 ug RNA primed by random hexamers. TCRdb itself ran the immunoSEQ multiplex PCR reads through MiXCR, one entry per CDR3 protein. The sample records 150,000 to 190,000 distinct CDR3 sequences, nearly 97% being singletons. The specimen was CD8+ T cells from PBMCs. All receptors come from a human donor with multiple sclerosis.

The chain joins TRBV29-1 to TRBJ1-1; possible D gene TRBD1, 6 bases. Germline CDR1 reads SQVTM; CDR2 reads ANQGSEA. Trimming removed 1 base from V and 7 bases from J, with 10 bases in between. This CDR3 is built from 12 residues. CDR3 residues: CSVEGEGDEAFF. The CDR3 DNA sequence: TGCAGCGTTGAAGGGGAGGGGGATGAAGCTTTCTTT.

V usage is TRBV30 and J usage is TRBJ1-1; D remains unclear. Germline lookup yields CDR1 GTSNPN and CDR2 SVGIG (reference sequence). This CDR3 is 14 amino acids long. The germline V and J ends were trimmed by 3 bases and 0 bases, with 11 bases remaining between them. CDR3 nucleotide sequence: TGTGCCTGGAGCGCTATCGGGATGAACACTGAAGCTTTCTTT. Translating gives CAWSAIGMNTEAFF.

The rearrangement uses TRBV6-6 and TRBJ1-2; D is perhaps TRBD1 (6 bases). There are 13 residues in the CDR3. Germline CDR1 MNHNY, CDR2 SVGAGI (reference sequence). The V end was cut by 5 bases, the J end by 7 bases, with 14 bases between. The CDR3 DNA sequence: TGTGCCAGCAGTCCCCACACAGGGATTGGCTACACCTTC. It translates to CASSPHTGIGYTF.

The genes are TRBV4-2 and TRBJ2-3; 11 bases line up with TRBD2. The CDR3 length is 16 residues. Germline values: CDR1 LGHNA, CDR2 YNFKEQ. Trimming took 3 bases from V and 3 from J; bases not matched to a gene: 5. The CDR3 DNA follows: TGTGCCAGCAGCCAGGAAATAGCGGGGGGGACAGATACGCAGTATTTT. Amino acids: CASSQEIAGGTDTQYF.

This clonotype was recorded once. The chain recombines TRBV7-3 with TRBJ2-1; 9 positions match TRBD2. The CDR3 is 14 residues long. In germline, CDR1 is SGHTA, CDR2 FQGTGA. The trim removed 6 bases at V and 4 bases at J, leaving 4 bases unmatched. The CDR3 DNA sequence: TGTGCCAGCAGGTCTAGCGGGGAATACAATGAGCAGTTCTTC. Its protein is CASRSSGEYNEQFF.

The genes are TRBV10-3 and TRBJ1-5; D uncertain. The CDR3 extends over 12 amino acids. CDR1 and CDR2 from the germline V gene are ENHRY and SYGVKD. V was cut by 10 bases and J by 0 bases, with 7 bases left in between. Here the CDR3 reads CATRDSNQPQHF. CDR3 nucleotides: TGTGCCACAAGGGATAGCAATCAGCCCCAGCATTTT.

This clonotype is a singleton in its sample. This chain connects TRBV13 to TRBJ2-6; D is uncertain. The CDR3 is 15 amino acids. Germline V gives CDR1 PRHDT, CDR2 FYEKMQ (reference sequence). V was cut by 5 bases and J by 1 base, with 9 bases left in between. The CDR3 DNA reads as TGTGCCAGCAGCCCGGGCCTTTCTGGGGCCAACGTCCTGACTTTC. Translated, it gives CASSPGLSGANVLTF.

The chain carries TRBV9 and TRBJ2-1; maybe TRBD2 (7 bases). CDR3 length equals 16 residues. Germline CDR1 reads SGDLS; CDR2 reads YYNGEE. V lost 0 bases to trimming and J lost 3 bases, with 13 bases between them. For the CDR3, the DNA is TGTGCCAGCAGCGTAGGGCGGGGGCGCGACTACAATGAGCAGTTCTTC. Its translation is CASSVGRGRDYNEQFF. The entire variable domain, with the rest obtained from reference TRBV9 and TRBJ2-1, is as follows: DSGVTQTPKHLITATGQRVTLRCSPRSGDLSVYWYQQSLDQGLQFLIQYYNGEERAKGNILERFSAQQFPDLHSELNLSSLELGDSALYFCASSVGRGRDYNEQFFGPGTRLTVL.

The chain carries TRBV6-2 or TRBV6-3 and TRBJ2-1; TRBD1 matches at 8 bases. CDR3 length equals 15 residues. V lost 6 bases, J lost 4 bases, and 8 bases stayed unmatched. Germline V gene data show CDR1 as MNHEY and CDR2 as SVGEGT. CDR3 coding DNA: TGTGCCAGCAGCCGAGACAGGGGCCCTTACAATGAGCAGTTCTTC. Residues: CASSRDRGPYNEQFF.

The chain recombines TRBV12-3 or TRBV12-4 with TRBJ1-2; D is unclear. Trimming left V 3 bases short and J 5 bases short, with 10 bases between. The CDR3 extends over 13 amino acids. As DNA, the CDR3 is TGTGCCAGCAGTTTGGCCGTTAGTTATGGCTACACCTTC. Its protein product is CASSLAVSYGYTF.

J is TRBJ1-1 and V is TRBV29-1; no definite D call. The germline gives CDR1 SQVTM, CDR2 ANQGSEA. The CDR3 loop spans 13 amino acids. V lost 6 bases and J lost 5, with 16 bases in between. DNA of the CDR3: TGCAGCGTCCGAAGGCCAGACGGGACTGAAGCTTTCTTT. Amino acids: CSVRRPDGTEAFF.

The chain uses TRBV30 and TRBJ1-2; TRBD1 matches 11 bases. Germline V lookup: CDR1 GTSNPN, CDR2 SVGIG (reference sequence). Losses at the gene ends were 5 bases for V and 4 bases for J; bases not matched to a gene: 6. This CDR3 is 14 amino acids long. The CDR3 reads CAWGRGTGGYGYTF. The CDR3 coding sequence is TGTGCCTGGGGCCGCGGGACAGGGGGCTATGGCTACACCTTC.

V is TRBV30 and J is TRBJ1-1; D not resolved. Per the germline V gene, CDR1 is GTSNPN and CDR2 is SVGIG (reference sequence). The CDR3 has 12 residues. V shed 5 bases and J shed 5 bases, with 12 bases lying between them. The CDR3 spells CAWDDIGTEAFF. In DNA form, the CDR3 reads TGTGCCTGGGACGATATCGGAACTGAAGCTTTCTTT.

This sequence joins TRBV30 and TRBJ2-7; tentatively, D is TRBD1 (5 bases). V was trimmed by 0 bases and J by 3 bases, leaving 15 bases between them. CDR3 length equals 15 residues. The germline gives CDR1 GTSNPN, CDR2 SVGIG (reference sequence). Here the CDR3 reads CAWSVQGEINYEQYF. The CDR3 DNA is TGTGCCTGGAGTGTACAAGGGGAAATTAACTACGAGCAGTACTTC. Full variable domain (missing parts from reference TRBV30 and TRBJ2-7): SQTIHQWPATLVQPVGSPLSLECTVEGTSNPNLYWYRQAAGRGLQLLFYSVGIGQISSEVPQNLSASRPQDRQFILSSKKLLLSDSGFYLCAWSVQGEINYEQYFGPGTRLTVT.

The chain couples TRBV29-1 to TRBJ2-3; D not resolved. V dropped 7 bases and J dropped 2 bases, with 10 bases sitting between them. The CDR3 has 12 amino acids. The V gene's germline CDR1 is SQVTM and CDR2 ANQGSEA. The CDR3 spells CSAVGFTDTQYF. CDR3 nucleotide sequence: TGCAGCGCTGTTGGCTTCACAGATACGCAGTATTTT.

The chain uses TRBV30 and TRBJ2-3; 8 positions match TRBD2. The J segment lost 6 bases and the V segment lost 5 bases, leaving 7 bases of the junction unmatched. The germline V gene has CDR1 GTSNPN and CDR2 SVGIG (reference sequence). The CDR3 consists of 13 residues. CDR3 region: CAWERGIIDTQYF. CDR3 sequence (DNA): TGTGCCTGGGAGCGGGGGATCATTGATACGCAGTATTTT.

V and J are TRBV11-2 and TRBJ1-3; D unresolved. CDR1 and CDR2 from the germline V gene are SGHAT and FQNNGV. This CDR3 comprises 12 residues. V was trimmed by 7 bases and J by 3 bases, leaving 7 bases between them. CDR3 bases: TGTGCCAGCATCTCTTTTGGAAACACCATATATTTT. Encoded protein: CASISFGNTIYF.

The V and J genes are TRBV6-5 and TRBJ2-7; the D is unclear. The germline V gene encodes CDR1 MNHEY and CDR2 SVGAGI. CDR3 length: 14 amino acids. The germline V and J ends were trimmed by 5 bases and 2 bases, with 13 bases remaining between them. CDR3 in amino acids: CASSESPGPYEQYV. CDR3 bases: TGTGCCAGCAGTGAATCCCCCGGCCCCTACGAGCAGTACGTC.

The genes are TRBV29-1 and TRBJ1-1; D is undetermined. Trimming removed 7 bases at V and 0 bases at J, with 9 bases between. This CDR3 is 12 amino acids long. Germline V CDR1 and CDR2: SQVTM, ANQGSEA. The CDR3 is CSGSGMNTEAFF. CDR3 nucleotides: TGCAGCGGTTCGGGGATGAACACTGAAGCTTTCTTT.

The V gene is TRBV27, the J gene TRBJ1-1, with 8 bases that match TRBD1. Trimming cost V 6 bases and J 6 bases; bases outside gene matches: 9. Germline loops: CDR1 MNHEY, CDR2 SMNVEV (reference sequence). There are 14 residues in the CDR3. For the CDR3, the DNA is TGTGCCAGCAGACCCGGACAGGGCGGTGCTGAAGCTTTCTTT. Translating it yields CASRPGQGGAEAFF.

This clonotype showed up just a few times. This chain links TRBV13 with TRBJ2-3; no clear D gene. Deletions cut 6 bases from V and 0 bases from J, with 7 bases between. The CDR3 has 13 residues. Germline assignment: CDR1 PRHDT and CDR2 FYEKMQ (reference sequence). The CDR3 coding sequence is TGTGCCAGCAGTCCGGACAGCACAGATACGCAGTATTTT. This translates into CASSPDSTDTQYF.

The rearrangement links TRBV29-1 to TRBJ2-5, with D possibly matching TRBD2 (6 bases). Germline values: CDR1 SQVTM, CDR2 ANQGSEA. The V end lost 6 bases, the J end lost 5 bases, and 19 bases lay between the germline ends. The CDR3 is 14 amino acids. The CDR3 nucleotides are TGCAGCGTAAGTGGCGGGGAGGCCGGCGAGACCCAGTACTTC. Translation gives CSVSGGEAGETQYF.

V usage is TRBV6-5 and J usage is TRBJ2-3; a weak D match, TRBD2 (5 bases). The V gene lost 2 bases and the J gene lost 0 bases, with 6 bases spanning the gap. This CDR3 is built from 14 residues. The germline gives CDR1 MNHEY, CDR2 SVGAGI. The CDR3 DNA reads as TGTGCCAGCAGTTACCGAGGGAGCACAGATACGCAGTATTTT. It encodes CASSYRGSTDTQYF.

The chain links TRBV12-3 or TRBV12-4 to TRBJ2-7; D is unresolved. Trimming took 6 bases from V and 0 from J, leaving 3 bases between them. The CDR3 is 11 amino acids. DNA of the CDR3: TGTGCCAGCAGCTTCTCCTACGAGCAGTACTTC. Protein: CASSFSYEQYF.

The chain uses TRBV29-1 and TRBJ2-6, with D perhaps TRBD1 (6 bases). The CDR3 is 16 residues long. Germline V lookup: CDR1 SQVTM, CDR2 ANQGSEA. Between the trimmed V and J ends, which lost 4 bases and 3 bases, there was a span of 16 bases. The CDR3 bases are TGCAGCGTTGCTTTGGCAGGGGACCGTGGGGCCAACGTCCTGACTTTC. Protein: CSVALAGDRGANVLTF.